This is a list of T cell receptor beta chains from one sample in a study of blood T cell repertoires in COVID-19. The repertoire was sequenced with immunoSEQ multiplex PCR; TCRdb's copy has only in-frame clones and lacks some. The data show 90,000 to 120,000 clones, approximately 90% seen once. The sequenced sample consisted of peripheral blood. The source is a woman under 40 with acute or convalescent COVID-19. Each CDR3 is given with its conserved first and last residue. A D gene is named only where the DNA matches it firmly. Clone size appears in some rows only: once, few, many, or a class for an expanded clone.

clone size: NA; V gene: TRBV15; D gene: TRBD1; J gene: TRBJ1-2; CDR3 protein: CATSRDPGQGVYGYTF; CDR3 DNA: TGTGCCACCAGCAGAGATCCGGGACAGGGGGTCTATGGCTACACCTTC
clone size: NA; V gene: TRBV7-2; D gene: NA; J gene: TRBJ1-1; CDR3 protein: CASSLDWESSLRGAFF; CDR3 DNA: TGTGCCAGCTCTTTAGACTGGGAGTCTAGCCTCCGAGGAGCTTTCTTT
clone size: NA; V gene: TRBV27; D gene: NA; J gene: TRBJ1-3; CDR3 protein: CASSLSGGAGNTIYF; CDR3 DNA: TGTGCCAGCAGTTTATCAGGAGGGGCTGGAAACACCATATATTTT
clone size: NA; V gene: TRBV7-9; D gene: TRBD1; J gene: TRBJ2-3; CDR3 protein: CASSLPTGGTDTQYF; CDR3 DNA: TGTGCCAGCAGCTTACCGACAGGGGGCACAGATACGCAGTATTTT
clone size: NA; V gene: TRBV19; D gene: NA; J gene: TRBJ1-2; CDR3 protein: CASSGGSDPNLGYTF; CDR3 DNA: TGTGCCAGTAGTGGCGGGTCCGACCCTAATCTAGGCTACACCTTC
clone size: NA; V gene: TRBV9; D gene: TRBD1; J gene: TRBJ1-3; CDR3 protein: CASSAQGGGASGNTIYF; CDR3 DNA: TGTGCCAGCAGCGCTCAAGGAGGGGGCGCATCTGGAAACACCATATATTTT
clone size: once; V gene: TRBV7-3; D gene: NA; J gene: TRBJ2-2; CDR3 protein: CASSPDRTNTGELFF; CDR3 DNA: TGTGCCAGCAGCCCCGACAGGACCAACACCGGGGAGCTGTTTTTT
clone size: NA; V gene: TRBV6-2/TRBV6-3; D gene: TRBD2; J gene: TRBJ2-4; CDR3 protein: CASSYSGGGGGNIQYF; CDR3 DNA: TGTGCCAGCAGTTACTCAGGCGGGGGTGGTGGAAACATTCAGTACTTC
clone size: NA; V gene: TRBV19; D gene: TRBD1; J gene: TRBJ2-5; CDR3 protein: CASSASTDRQETQYF; CDR3 DNA: TGTGCCAGTAGTGCGTCAACGGACAGGCAAGAGACCCAGTACTTC
clone size: NA; V gene: TRBV28; D gene: NA; J gene: TRBJ1-1; CDR3 protein: CASSLGGGMNTEAFF; CDR3 DNA: TGTGCCAGCAGTTTGGGGGGGGGAATGAACACTGAAGCTTTCTTT
clone size: NA; V gene: TRBV10-2; D gene: NA; J gene: TRBJ1-5; CDR3 protein: CASSESWGDSNQPQHF; CDR3 DNA: TGCGCCAGCAGTGAGTCGTGGGGGGATAGCAATCAGCCCCAGCATTTT
clone size: NA; V gene: TRBV5-1; D gene: NA; J gene: TRBJ2-2; CDR3 protein: CASSVSETGELFF; CDR3 DNA: TGCGCCAGCAGCGTTTCGGAGACCGGGGAGCTGTTTTTT
clone size: few; V gene: TRBV5-1; D gene: NA; J gene: TRBJ2-6; CDR3 protein: CASSPESAGANVLTF; CDR3 DNA: TGCGCCAGCAGCCCGGAGAGTGCTGGGGCCAACGTCCTGACTTTC
clone size: few; V gene: TRBV7-3; D gene: NA; J gene: TRBJ2-2; CDR3 protein: CASSMPGVTEGGELFF; CDR3 DNA: TGTGCCAGCAGCATGCCGGGGGTAACCGAGGGCGGGGAGCTGTTTTTT
clone size: once; V gene: TRBV2; D gene: TRBD1; J gene: TRBJ1-5; CDR3 protein: CASSSQGAGSQPQHF; CDR3 DNA: TGTGCCAGCAGCTCACAGGGGGCAGGTAGCCAGCCCCAGCATTTT
clone size: NA; V gene: TRBV6-5; D gene: NA; J gene: TRBJ1-5; CDR3 protein: CASSGRRGQPQHF; CDR3 DNA: TGTGCCAGCAGCGGGAGGCGGGGTCAGCCCCAGCATTTT
clone size: few; V gene: TRBV6-5; D gene: NA; J gene: TRBJ1-2; CDR3 protein: CASSRALTANYGYTF; CDR3 DNA: TGTGCCAGCAGCCGAGCGTTGACAGCCAACTATGGCTACACCTTC
clone size: NA; V gene: TRBV20-1; D gene: TRBD2; J gene: TRBJ2-1; CDR3 protein: CSASVVERGDYNEQFF; CDR3 DNA: TGCAGTGCTAGTGTTGTGGAGCGGGGGGACTACAATGAGCAGTTCTTC
clone size: NA; V gene: TRBV27; D gene: TRBD1; J gene: TRBJ2-5; CDR3 protein: CASSLQGAGETQYF; CDR3 DNA: TGTGCCAGCAGTCTCCAGGGGGCAGGAGAGACCCAGTACTTC
clone size: NA; V gene: TRBV4-3; D gene: TRBD2; J gene: TRBJ2-2; CDR3 protein: CASSQDPAGYTGELFF; CDR3 DNA: TGCGCCAGCAGCCAAGATCCAGCGGGATACACCGGGGAGCTGTTTTTT
clone size: NA; V gene: TRBV28; D gene: TRBD1; J gene: TRBJ1-1; CDR3 protein: CASSQTGGEDTEAFF; CDR3 DNA: TGTGCCAGCAGTCAAACAGGGGGCGAGGACACTGAAGCTTTCTTT
clone size: NA; V gene: TRBV4-1; D gene: NA; J gene: TRBJ2-7; CDR3 protein: CASSQERPDRGSYEQYF; CDR3 DNA: TGCGCCAGCAGCCAAGAAAGACCAGACCGGGGGAGTTACGAGCAGTACTTC
clone size: NA; V gene: TRBV5-1; D gene: TRBD1; J gene: TRBJ1-2; CDR3 protein: CASSSGQPGQDGYTF; CDR3 DNA: TGCGCCAGCAGCTCCGGACAACCGGGACAGGATGGCTACACCTTC
clone size: once; V gene: TRBV5-6; D gene: NA; J gene: TRBJ2-5; CDR3 protein: CASSLFIVGNRGETQYF; CDR3 DNA: TGTGCCAGCAGCTTGTTTATTGTGGGTAACCGGGGGGAGACCCAGTACTTC
clone size: NA; V gene: TRBV5-1; D gene: TRBD1; J gene: TRBJ1-6; CDR3 protein: CASSVDPGQESSPLHF; CDR3 DNA: TGCGCCAGCAGCGTGGATCCGGGACAGGAGTCTTCACCCCTCCACTTT
clone size: once; V gene: TRBV4-2; D gene: TRBD1; J gene: TRBJ2-7; CDR3 protein: CASSQEAGGIAYEQYF; CDR3 DNA: TGTGCCAGCAGCCAAGAAGCAGGGGGTATAGCCTACGAGCAGTACTTC